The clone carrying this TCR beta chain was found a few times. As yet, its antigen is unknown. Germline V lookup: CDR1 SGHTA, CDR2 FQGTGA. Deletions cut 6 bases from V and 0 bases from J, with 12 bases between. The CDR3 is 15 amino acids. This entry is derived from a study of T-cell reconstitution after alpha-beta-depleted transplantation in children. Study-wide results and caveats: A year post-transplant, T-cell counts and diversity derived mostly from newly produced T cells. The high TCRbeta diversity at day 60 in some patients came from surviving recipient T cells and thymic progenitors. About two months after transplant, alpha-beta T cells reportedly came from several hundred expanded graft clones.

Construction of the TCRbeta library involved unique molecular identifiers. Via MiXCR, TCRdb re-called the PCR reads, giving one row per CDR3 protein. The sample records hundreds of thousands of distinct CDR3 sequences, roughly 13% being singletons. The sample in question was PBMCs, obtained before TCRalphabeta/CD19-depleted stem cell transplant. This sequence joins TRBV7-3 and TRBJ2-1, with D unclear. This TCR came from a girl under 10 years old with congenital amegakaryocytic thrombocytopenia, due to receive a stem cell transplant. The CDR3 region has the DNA TGTGCCAGCAGTCTTCAACCCAGCTCCTACAATGAGCAGTTCTTC. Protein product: CASSLQPSSYNEQFF.